Listed below are T cell receptor beta chains from one sample, sequenced in a study of blood T cell repertoires in COVID-19. Profiled with immunoSEQ multiplex PCR; TCRdb holds only in-frame clones, not every one. The table has about 210,000 clones, about four fifths seen once. The sequenced sample consisted of peripheral blood. The source of these receptors is a woman aged 50 to 65 with active or convalescent COVID-19. Both conserved end residues are trimmed from each CDR3.

j_call,v_call,cdr3_aa
TRBJ2-3,TRBV18,ASSPPQTGTSGY
TRBJ1-2,TRBV29-1,SVEFPGGYGYT
TRBJ1-4,TRBV19,ASRNRAGGTNEKLF
TRBJ1-6,TRBV5-6,ASSFRQALRGSPLH
TRBJ1-2,TRBV5-1,ASSSLGDYGYT
TRBJ1-2,TRBV5-6,ASRSQGRSYGYT
TRBJ1-1,TRBV6-5,ASSYSLGQTTAF
TRBJ2-5,TRBV7-2,ASSRDRGSGTQY
TRBJ1-4,TRBV2,ASSEAGASQEKLF
TRBJ1-5,TRBV24-1,ATSESNQPQH
TRBJ1-6,TRBV3-1/TRBV3-2,ASSQGRVGGNSPLH
TRBJ1-3,TRBV28,ASRVGPGSGNTIY
TRBJ2-2,TRBV6-1,ASSEEASGTGELF
TRBJ2-2,TRBV5-6,ASSYELNTGELF
TRBJ1-5,TRBV19,ASSPGTGSNQPQH
TRBJ1-5,TRBV12-3/TRBV12-4,ASSHWTGRQH
TRBJ1-2,TRBV28,ASSLFYRDRDGYT
TRBJ2-3,TRBV10-2,ASSESKRGALQY
TRBJ1-2,TRBV12-3/TRBV12-4,ASSLQGVYGYT
TRBJ1-6,TRBV2,ASSETTNSPLH
TRBJ1-2,TRBV12-3/TRBV12-4,ASSSVNTGFYT
TRBJ1-1,TRBV19,ASSTRTGVRRMNTEAF
TRBJ2-2,TRBV6-5,ASAPGSTNTGELF
TRBJ2-7,TRBV30,AWTLGGTAYYEQY
TRBJ2-1,TRBV5-3,ARSPRDSYNEQF
TRBJ2-3,TRBV28,ASSSLAGAGTDTQY
TRBJ1-5,TRBV19,ASSKRGTGPNNQPQH
TRBJ2-3,TRBV2,ASSLGQGPTDTQY
TRBJ1-1,TRBV3-1/TRBV3-2,ASSLLGGQLNTEAF
TRBJ2-1,TRBV5-1,ASTPGLHSPHEQF
TRBJ1-1,TRBV3-1/TRBV3-2,ASSQGTANTEAF
TRBJ2-1,TRBV3-1/TRBV3-2,ASSYTDNEQF
TRBJ2-1,TRBV7-9,ATPPRASGSSYNEQF
TRBJ1-4,TRBV6-5,ASSPSGGLDEKLF
TRBJ2-5,TRBV27,ASSLLAGEETQY
TRBJ2-2,TRBV24-1,ATSGLTGNTGELF